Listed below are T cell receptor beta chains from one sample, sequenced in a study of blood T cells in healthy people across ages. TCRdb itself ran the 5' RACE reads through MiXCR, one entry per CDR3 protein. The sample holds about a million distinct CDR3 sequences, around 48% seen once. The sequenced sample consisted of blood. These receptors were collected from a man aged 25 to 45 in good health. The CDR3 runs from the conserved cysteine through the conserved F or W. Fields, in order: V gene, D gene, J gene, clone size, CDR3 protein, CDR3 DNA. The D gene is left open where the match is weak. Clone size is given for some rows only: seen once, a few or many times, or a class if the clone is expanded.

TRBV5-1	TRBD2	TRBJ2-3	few	CASSWSGGGDTQYF	TGCGCCAGCAGCTGGAGCGGGGGGGGAGATACGCAGTATTTT
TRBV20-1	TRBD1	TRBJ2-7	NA	CSTSVGGNDEQYF	TGCAGTACTAGTGTAGGGGGCAACGACGAGCAGTACTTC
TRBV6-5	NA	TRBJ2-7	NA	CASSYPQQYF	TGTGCCAGCAGTTACCCTCAGCAGTACTTC
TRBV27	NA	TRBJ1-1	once	CASNEGLGLTEAFF	TGTGCCAGCAACGAGGGGTTGGGTTTGACTGAAGCTTTCTTT
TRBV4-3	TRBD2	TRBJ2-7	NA	CASSQELPTSGSNYEQYF	TGCGCCAGCAGCCAAGAGCTCCCTACTAGCGGGTCAAACTACGAGCAGTACTTC
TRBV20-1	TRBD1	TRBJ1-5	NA	CSAPDRATQPQHF	TGCAGTGCTCCTGACAGGGCCACTCAGCCCCAGCATTTT
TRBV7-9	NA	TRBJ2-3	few	CASSFPNTDTQYF	TGTGCCAGCAGCTTCCCCAACACAGATACGCAGTATTTT
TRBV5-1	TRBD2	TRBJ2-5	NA	CASSPGVAGPETQYF	TGCGCCAGCAGCCCCGGGGTAGCGGGACCAGAGACCCAGTACTTC
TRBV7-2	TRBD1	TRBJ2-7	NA	CASSSPGQTFGFFYEQYF	TGTGCCAGCAGCTCCCCGGGACAGACTTTTGGGTTTTTCTACGAGCAGTACTTC
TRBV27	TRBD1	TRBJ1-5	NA	CASRDRGKPQHF	TGTGCCAGCAGGGACAGGGGAAAGCCCCAGCATTTT
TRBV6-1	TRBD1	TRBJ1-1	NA	CASNPRGTGTQTRTEAFF	TGTGCCAGCAATCCCCGCGGGACAGGGACCCAGACCAGGACTGAAGCCTTCTTT
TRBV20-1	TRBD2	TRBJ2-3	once	CSVKSGGADTQYF	TGCAGTGTTAAAAGCGGGGGCGCAGATACGCAGTATTTT
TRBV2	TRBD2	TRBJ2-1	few	CASSAPGGADNEQFF	TGTGCCAGCAGTGCCCCCGGGGGGGCCGACAATGAGCAGTTCTTC
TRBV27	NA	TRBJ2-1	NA	CASRGSQTQFF	TGTGCCAGCAGGGGGAGTCAGACCCAGTTCTTC
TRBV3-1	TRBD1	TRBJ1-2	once	CASSRGQANYGYTF	TGTGCCAGCAGCCGAGGACAGGCTAACTATGGCTACACCTTC
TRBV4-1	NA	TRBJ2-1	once	CANSQERNSYNEQFF	TGCGCCAACAGCCAAGAGCGTAACTCCTACAATGAGCAGTTCTTC
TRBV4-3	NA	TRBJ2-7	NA	CASSQGYNYEQYF	TGCGCCAGCAGCCAAGGCTACAACTACGAGCAGTACTTC
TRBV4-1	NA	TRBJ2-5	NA	CASSPGQGRKETQYF	TGCGCCAGCAGTCCAGGCCAGGGGAGAAAAGAGACCCAGTACTTC
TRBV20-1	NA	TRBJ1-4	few	CSARIPQGATNEKLFF	TGCAGTGCTAGAATACCCCAGGGAGCAACTAATGAAAAACTGTTTTTT
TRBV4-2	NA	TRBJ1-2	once	CASSRMTGLNYDYTF	TGTGCCAGCAGCCGAATGACAGGCCTGAACTATGACTACACCTTC
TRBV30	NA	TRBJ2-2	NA	CAWSDGQTNTGELFF	TGTGCCTGGAGCGACGGACAGACGAACACCGGGGAGCTGTTTTTT
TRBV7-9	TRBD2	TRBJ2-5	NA	CASSSGLALDQETQYF	TGTGCCAGCAGCTCCGGACTAGCCCTAGACCAAGAGACCCAGTACTTC
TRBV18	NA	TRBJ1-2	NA	CASSPSEPGYTF	TGTGCCAGCTCACCCTCCGAGCCTGGCTACACCTTC
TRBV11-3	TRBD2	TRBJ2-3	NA	CASSWRPGRGTPSTQYF	TGTGCCAGCAGCTGGCGTCCTGGGCGGGGGACCCCAAGTACGCAGTATTTT
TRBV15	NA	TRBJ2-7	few	CATSGDFYEQYF	TGTGCCACCAGTGGGGACTTCTACGAGCAGTACTTC
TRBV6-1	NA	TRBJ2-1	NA	CASSARRGVRDNEQFF	TGTGCCAGCAGCGCACGGCGAGGGGTACGCGACAATGAGCAGTTCTTC
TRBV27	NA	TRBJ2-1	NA	CASSLLQGGNEQFF	TGTGCCAGCAGTTTATTACAGGGAGGGAATGAGCAGTTCTTC
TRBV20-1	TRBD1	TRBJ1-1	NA	CSASRTGAGTEAFF	TGCAGTGCTAGCCGTACAGGGGCGGGCACTGAAGCTTTCTTT
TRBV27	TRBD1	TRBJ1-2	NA	CASSHRDRDYGYTF	TGTGCCAGCAGTCACCGGGACAGGGACTATGGCTACACCTTC
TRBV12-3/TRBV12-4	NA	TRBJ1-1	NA	CASSFMDGRTEAFF	TGTGCCAGCAGTTTTATGGACGGGCGGACTGAAGCTTTCTTT
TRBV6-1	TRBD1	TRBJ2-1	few	CASSTGQGRSYNEQFF	TGTGCCAGCAGTACGGGACAGGGAAGGTCCTACAATGAGCAGTTCTTC
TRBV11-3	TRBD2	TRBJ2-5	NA	CASSLDRGLVQETQYF	TGTGCCAGCAGCTTAGACAGGGGACTAGTCCAAGAGACCCAGTACTTC
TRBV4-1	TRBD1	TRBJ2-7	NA	CASSQAPRTGGSYEQYF	TGCGCCAGCAGCCAAGCTCCCAGGACAGGGGGATCCTACGAGCAGTACTTC
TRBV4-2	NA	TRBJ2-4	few	CASSQEATVAKNIQYF	TGTGCCAGCAGCCAAGAGGCGACTGTAGCCAAAAACATTCAGTACTTC
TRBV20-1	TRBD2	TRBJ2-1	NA	CSARDGLAGAYNEQFF	TGCAGTGCTAGAGATGGGCTAGCGGGGGCCTACAATGAGCAGTTCTTC
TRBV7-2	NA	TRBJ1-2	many	CASSPRGGYGYTF	TGTGCCAGCAGCCCGAGGGGCGGCTATGGCTACACCTTC
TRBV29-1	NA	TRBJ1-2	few	CSVELTAGTGYTF	TGCAGCGTTGAACTGACAGCGGGTACAGGCTACACCTTC
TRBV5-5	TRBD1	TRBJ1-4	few	CASSLGTGLNEKLFF	TGTGCCAGCAGCTTGGGGACAGGCCTTAATGAAAAACTGTTTTTT
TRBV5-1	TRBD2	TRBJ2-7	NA	CASSLVTSSTYEQYF	TGCGCCAGCAGCTTGGTGACTAGCTCCACCTACGAGCAGTACTTC
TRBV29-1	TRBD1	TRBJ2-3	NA	CSVGGWATGGMTDTQYF	TGCAGCGTTGGTGGGTGGGCGACAGGGGGCATGACAGATACGCAGTATTTT
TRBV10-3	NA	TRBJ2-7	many	CAISDLPQRPGYEQYF	TGTGCCATCAGTGACCTTCCACAGCGTCCCGGCTACGAGCAGTACTTC